Presented here are 4 T cell receptor beta chains from one specimen sequenced in a study of tumor and adjacent non-tumor tissue in lung cancer. TCRbeta libraries were built with three rounds of nested PCR, modified from ARM-PCR. Each CDR3 protein is one row after TCRdb ran MiXCR on the multiplex PCR reads. The sample includes around 57,000 distinct CDR3 sequences, about 63% seen only once; the top ten take about 30%. This sample's RNA came from whole unsorted tissue. Distant lung tissue was collected more than 3 cm away from the tumor edge. Sequencing was done on a sample of distant non-tumor lung tissue. All receptors come from a man between 65 and 79 years old with non-small cell lung cancer.

The chain uses TRBV6-1 and TRBJ1-4; D perhaps matches TRBD1 (5 bases). This CDR3 contains 14 residues. Deletions cut 3 bases from V and 10 bases from J, with 15 bases between. CDR1 is MNHNS and CDR2 is SASEGT in the germline V gene. The CDR3 loop is CASSERGVGRKLFF. CDR3 coding DNA: TGTGCCAGCAGTGAGAGGGGAGTAGGCCGAAAACTGTTTTTT.

In this sample, this clonotype turned up many times. V is TRBV5-1 and J is TRBJ1-2; 9 bases line up with TRBD1. Unmatched junction bases numbered 8, after V lost 5 bases and J lost 6 bases. CDR1 and CDR2 (germline): SGHRS, YFSETQ. The CDR3 extends over 14 amino acids. The CDR3 reads CASSHGTGSNGYTF. The CDR3 coding sequence is TGCGCCAGCAGTCACGGGACAGGGTCGAATGGCTACACCTTC.

With respect to this clonotype: A single base separates this from a much larger clone, so it may be a read error. V gene TRBV5-6 combines with J gene TRBJ1-1; no firm D call. There are 15 residues in the CDR3. CDR1 is SGHDT and CDR2 is YYEEEE in the germline V gene. This CDR3 is CGSSLQRTLSTEAFF. The CDR3 DNA reads TGTGGCAGCAGCTTACAAAGAACTTTGAGCACTGAAGCTTTCTTT.

This clonotype was observed once. A much larger clone lies a single base off, so this may be a read error. V is TRBV11-1 and J is TRBJ2-3, with D possibly matching TRBD2 (5 bases). Per germline, CDR1 SGHAT and CDR2 FQDESV (reference sequence). This CDR3 has 13 residues. V was shortened by 10 bases and J by 1 base, with 12 bases between the two germline ends. The CDR3 coding sequence is TGTGCCAACAGTAAGAGGGGCACAGATACGCAGTATTTT. Its protein is CANSKRGTDTQYF.